Each of the 25 T cell receptor beta chains below was sequenced from the same sample in a study of identical twins. TCRdb independently ran MiXCR on the 5' RACE reads; one entry per CDR3 protein. The sample lists 510,000 or so distinct CDR3 sequences, roughly 15% seen once, with roughly 0.42% in the top ten. The sample also formed part of further work on yellow fever vaccine responses in identical twins.

Source material: CD4+ T cells sorted from blood. These receptors all stem from a woman under 30 in good health.

The rearrangement uses TRBV19 and TRBJ2-3; no definite D call. Trimming removed 3 bases at V and 2 bases at J, with 6 bases between. Germline V gives CDR1 LNHDA, CDR2 SQIVND (reference sequence). The CDR3 consists of 13 residues. DNA for the CDR3: TGTGCCAGTAGTATCTTGCCCACAGATACGCAGTATTTT. This codes for CASSILPTDTQYF.

A few counts support this clonotype. The CDR3 DNA reads as TGTGCCAGCAGCTATGTTACCCTGATAGCGGAGGGAGGTAATGAGCAGTTCTTC. Its translation is CASSYVTLIAEGGNEQFF. V usage is TRBV11-1 and J usage is TRBJ2-1; D may be TRBD2 (6 bases). The CDR3 is made up of 18 amino acids. Germline CDR1 SGHAT, CDR2 FQDESV (reference sequence). V was clipped by 4 bases and J by 7 bases, with 26 bases between them. Complete variable domain (other parts from reference TRBV11-1 and TRBJ2-1): EAEVAQSPRYKITEKSQAVAFWCDPISGHATLYWYRQILGQGPELLVQFQDESVVDDSQLPKDRFSAERLKGVDSTLKIQPAELGDSAMYLCASSYVTLIAEGGNEQFFGPGTRLTVL.

The chain links TRBV20-1 to TRBJ2-3; 7 nucleotides match TRBD1. The CDR3 runs 19 residues. Germline V gene sequence: CDR1 DFQATT, CDR2 SNEGSKA (reference sequence). The ends lost 1 base at V and 1 base at J; junction bases unmatched: 17. The CDR3 protein is CSARGRPLKGAVGTDTQYF. As DNA, the CDR3 is TGCAGTGCTAGAGGGAGGCCTTTGAAGGGGGCAGTGGGCACAGATACGCAGTATTTT.

This chain links TRBV20-1 with TRBJ2-7; perhaps TRBD1 as D (6 bases). CDR1 and CDR2 from the germline V gene are DFQATT and SNEGSKA (reference sequence). V lost 2 bases, J lost 4 bases, and 18 bases lay in between. This CDR3 contains 15 residues. As DNA, the CDR3 is TGCAGTGCTAGAAAATCCCCAGGGGCTGAGTACGAGCAGTACGTC. Its protein is CSARKSPGAEYEQYV.

The chain has TRBV6-1 and TRBJ2-3; 8 nucleotides agree with TRBD1. In germline, CDR1 is MNHNS, CDR2 SASEGT. The CDR3 has 16 residues. The trim removed 4 bases at V and 1 base at J, leaving 7 bases unmatched. The CDR3: CASSAGTGRGTDTQYF. In DNA, the CDR3 is TGTGCCAGCAGTGCCGGGACAGGCAGGGGCACAGATACGCAGTATTTT.

This clonotype showed up many times. The chain combines TRBV9 with TRBJ1-4; maybe TRBD1 (5 bases). Trimming removed 4 bases from V and 4 bases from J, with 11 bases in between. The V gene's germline CDR1 is SGDLS and CDR2 YYNGEE. The CDR3 runs 14 residues. The CDR3 reads CASSPTEFNEKLFF. The CDR3 DNA follows: TGTGCCAGCAGCCCGACAGAGTTTAATGAAAAACTGTTTTTT.

This chain uses TRBV11-2 with TRBJ1-1; TRBD1 is a possible D gene (5 bases). The CDR3 loop spans 13 amino acids. Trimming removed 2 bases at V and 7 bases at J, with 11 bases between. CDR1 is SGHAT, CDR2 FQNNGV, per germline. The CDR3 spells CASSLQGPGEAFF. The DNA for the CDR3 is TGTGCCAGCAGCTTACAGGGACCCGGTGAAGCTTTCTTT.

This rearrangement joins TRBV6-2 or TRBV6-3 to TRBJ2-5; 9 bases fit TRBD1. There are 15 residues in the CDR3. Germline-derived CDR1 and CDR2 are MNHEY and SVGEGT. Trimming removed 5 bases from V and 5 bases from J; junction bases left unmatched: 9. DNA for the CDR3: TGTGCCAGCAGTAGTCGGACAGGGGAGATGGAGACCCAGTACTTC. Translation gives CASSSRTGEMETQYF.

This clonotype was counted ten times or more. In DNA form, the CDR3 reads TGCAGTGCTCCCTCTATGCTAGCAGGGAATGAGCAGTTCTTC. Protein product: CSAPSMLAGNEQFF. V usage is TRBV20-1 and J usage is TRBJ2-1; perhaps D is TRBD1 or TRBD2 (5 bases each). Germline V gene sequence: CDR1 DFQATT, CDR2 SNEGSKA (reference sequence). V was pared by 5 bases and J by 7 bases, with 18 bases between. This CDR3 is built from 14 residues.

The chain is built from TRBV7-9 and TRBJ1-6, with a tentative D call TRBD1 (5 bases). The V gene's germline CDR1 is SEHNR and CDR2 FQNEAQ (reference sequence). Trimming cost V 4 bases and J 9 bases, with 10 bases left between them. The CDR3 is 13 amino acids. The CDR3 DNA is TGTGCCAGCAGCTCAGACAGCATTTCACCCCTCCACTTT. It yields the protein CASSSDSISPLHF.

This clonotype has just a few counts. The rearrangement joins TRBV6-5 to TRBJ1-1; tentative D call: TRBD1 (5 bases). The CDR3 length is 14 residues. Germline V gene lookup returns CDR1 MNHEY and CDR2 SVGAGI. With 4 bases removed from V and 8 bases from J, the gap between germline ends came to 17 bases. The CDR3 sequence is CASSFRQSLAEAFF. CDR3 nucleotide sequence: TGTGCCAGCAGTTTCAGACAGTCCCTTGCCGAAGCTTTCTTT.

The V call is TRBV10-3, the J call TRBJ2-5; D is uncertain. This CDR3 spans 13 amino acids. The ends were cut back, 3 bases at V and 4 bases at J, with 9 bases in the middle. The V gene's germline CDR1 is ENHRY and CDR2 SYGVKD. Here the CDR3 reads CAISDSPGETQYF. CDR3 nucleotides: TGTGCCATCAGTGATTCTCCAGGAGAGACCCAGTACTTC.

This clonotype has more than one count but fewer than ten. The chain joins TRBV4-1 to TRBJ2-5; 7 bases are a match to TRBD1. The CDR3 contains 15 residues. Per germline, CDR1 MGHRA and CDR2 YSYEKL. V lost 2 bases to trimming and J lost 0 bases; unmatched junction nucleotides: 3. This CDR3 is CASSQRDRNQETQYF. The CDR3 nucleotides read TGCGCCAGCAGCCAAAGGGACAGAAACCAAGAGACCCAGTACTTC.

This clonotype was counted a few times. This chain joins TRBV4-1 and TRBJ2-3, with TRBD1 matching over 11 bases. Germline V gene lookup returns CDR1 MGHRA and CDR2 YSYEKL. The CDR3 sequence is 16 residues long. The V and J ends lost 4 bases and 2 bases, in that order; junction bases with no gene match: 5. The CDR3 sequence: CASSLGDRGDTDTQYF. The CDR3 DNA reads TGCGCCAGCAGCCTCGGGGACAGGGGGGACACAGATACGCAGTATTTT.

This clonotype was recorded a few times. The chain combines TRBV2 with TRBJ1-2; D is ambiguous. Between the trimmed V and J ends, which lost 8 bases and 6 bases, there was a span of 19 bases. The CDR3 has 14 amino acids. In germline, CDR1 is SNHLY, CDR2 FYNNEI. CDR3 nucleotides: TGTGCCAGCGTTGGTCTTGAGGGTTTAAATGGCTACACCTTC. Translating gives CASVGLEGLNGYTF.

The table lists this clonotype with a few counts. The chain carries TRBV6-1 and TRBJ1-1, with D possibly being TRBD1 (5 bases). CDR1 is MNHNS and CDR2 is SASEGT in the germline V gene. Trimming took 4 bases from V and 4 from J, leaving 10 bases between them. CDR3 length: 13 residues. DNA for the CDR3: TGTGCCAGCAGTGCATACAGGAGCACTGAAGCTTTCTTT. Translation: CASSAYRSTEAFF.

The chain has TRBV19 and TRBJ2-2; 8 nucleotides align to TRBD1. The CDR3 runs to 15 residues. V trimming: 7 bases; J trimming: 5 bases; junction bases outside the gene matches: 9. CDR1 is LNHDA and CDR2 is SQIVND in the germline V gene (reference sequence). CDR3 DNA: TGTGCCAGTACCCCGACAGGGGTACAGACCGGGGAGCTGTTTTTT. Translation gives CASTPTGVQTGELFF.

This clonotype was seen only a few times. The chain is built from TRBV7-9 and TRBJ2-3; the match to TRBD1 covers 9 bases. The germline V gene encodes CDR1 SEHNR and CDR2 FQNEAQ (reference sequence). Trimming at V came to 8 bases and at J to 2 bases, leaving 8 bases not matched to a gene. The CDR3 is made up of 15 amino acids. The CDR3 here is CASRDRASPTDTQYF. As DNA, the CDR3 is TGTGCCAGCCGGGACAGGGCCTCCCCCACAGATACGCAGTATTTT.

V usage is TRBV9 and J usage is TRBJ2-3; the match to TRBD2 covers 11 bases. The trim removed 0 bases at V and 6 bases at J, leaving 6 bases unmatched. Germline assignment: CDR1 SGDLS and CDR2 YYNGEE. This CDR3 contains 16 residues. CDR3 loop: CASSVGGTSGADTQYF. Here the CDR3 DNA reads TGTGCCAGCAGCGTAGGGGGGACTAGCGGCGCTGATACGCAGTATTTT.

In its sample, this clonotype was seen many times. Relative to the germline gene, one junction end is altered; a read error may explain this. This CDR3 is CASSLAQETQYF. The CDR3 region has the DNA TGTGCCAGCAGCTTAGCACAAGAGACCCAGTACTTC. This chain links TRBV5-1 with TRBJ2-5; D is unresolved. The CDR3 runs to 12 residues. Germline CDR1 reads SGHRS; CDR2 reads YFSETQ.

J is TRBJ2-3 and V is TRBV24-1, with a possible D match to TRBD1 (6 bases). Trimming stripped 0 bases from V and 0 bases from J, with 9 bases between. The CDR3 covers 16 residues. The germline V gene encodes CDR1 KGHDR and CDR2 SFDVKD. CDR3 coding DNA: TGTGCCACCAGTGATTTGCACAGGGACAGCACAGATACGCAGTATTTT. Protein product: CATSDLHRDSTDTQYF.

J is TRBJ2-3 and V is TRBV11-2; D possibly corresponds to TRBD1 (6 bases). Germline assignment: CDR1 SGHAT and CDR2 FQNNGV. This CDR3 has 13 residues. Trimming cost V 6 bases and J 6 bases, with 13 bases left between them. In nucleotides, the CDR3 is TGTGCCAGCAGACAACAGGGTAGCGATACGCAGTATTTT. This gives the protein CASRQQGSDTQYF.

This clonotype was seen more than once but under ten times. The chain employs TRBV29-1 and TRBJ2-5; D remains unclear. The CDR3 contains 12 residues. V was pared by 6 bases and J by 5 bases, with 13 bases between. CDR1 is SQVTM, CDR2 ANQGSEA, per germline. The CDR3 loop is CSVHTRAETQYF. CDR3 DNA: TGCAGCGTCCACACCCGAGCTGAGACCCAGTACTTC. Full variable domain (rest looked up from reference TRBV29-1 and TRBJ2-5): SAVISQKPSRDICQRGTSLTIQCQVDSQVTMMFWYRQQPGQSLTLIATANQGSEATYESGFVIDKFPISRPNLTFSTLTVSNMSPEDSSIYLCSVHTRAETQYFGPGTRLLVL.

The table lists this clonotype with a few counts. The genes are TRBV10-3 and TRBJ2-1, with TRBD1 matching 7 bases. J lost 2 bases, V lost 3 bases, and 4 bases had no gene match. The germline V gene encodes CDR1 ENHRY and CDR2 SYGVKD. The CDR3 spans 15 residues. CDR3 nucleotides: TGTGCCATCAGTGACAGACAGGGCGCCTACAATGAGCAGTTCTTC. It encodes CAISDRQGAYNEQFF.

The chain is built from TRBV6-6 and TRBJ2-5, with D perhaps TRBD1 (5 bases). The V end was cut by 8 bases, the J end by 0 bases, with 10 bases between. In germline, CDR1 is MNHNY, CDR2 SVGAGI (reference sequence). The CDR3 sequence is 13 residues long. This CDR3 reads CASGHRNQETQYF. The DNA of the CDR3 is TGTGCCAGCGGCCACAGGAACCAAGAGACCCAGTACTTC.